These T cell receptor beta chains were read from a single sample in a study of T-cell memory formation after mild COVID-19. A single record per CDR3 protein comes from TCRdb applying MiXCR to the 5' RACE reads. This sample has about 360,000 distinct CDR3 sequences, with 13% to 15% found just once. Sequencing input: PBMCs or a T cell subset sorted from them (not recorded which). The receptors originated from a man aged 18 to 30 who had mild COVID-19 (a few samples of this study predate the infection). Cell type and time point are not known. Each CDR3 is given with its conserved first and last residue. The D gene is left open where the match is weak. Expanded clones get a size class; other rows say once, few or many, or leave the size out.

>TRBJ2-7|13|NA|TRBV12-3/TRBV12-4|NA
TGTGCCAGCAGTTTCGACAGGAACTACGAGCAGTACTTC
CASSFDRNYEQYF
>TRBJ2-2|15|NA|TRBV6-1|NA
TGTGCCAGCAGTGTATCCAGCCCGAACACCGGGGAGCTGTTTTTT
CASSVSSPNTGELFF
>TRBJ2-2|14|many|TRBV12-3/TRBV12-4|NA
TGTGCCAGCAGTTTTACCCGGACGACCGGGGAGCTGTTTTTT
CASSFTRTTGELFF
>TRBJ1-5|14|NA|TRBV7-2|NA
TGTGCCAGCTCCCCAGGGACTAGCAATCAGCCCCAGCATTTT
CASSPGTSNQPQHF
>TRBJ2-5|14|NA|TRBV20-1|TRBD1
TGCAGTGCACTTTGGACAGGGAAGTGGGAGACCCAGTACTTC
CSALWTGKWETQYF
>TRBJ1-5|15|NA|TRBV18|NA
TGTGCCAGCTCACCGGCCGGGAATAGCAATCAGCCCCAGCATTTT
CASSPAGNSNQPQHF
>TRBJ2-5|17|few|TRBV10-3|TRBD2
TGTGCCATCAGTGGAATTACGAGCGGGGGGGCCGGAGTGACCCAGTACTTC
CAISGITSGGAGVTQYF
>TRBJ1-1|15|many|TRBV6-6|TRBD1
TGTGCCAGCAGTAATCCGGGACAGGGGAACACTGAAGCTTTCTTT
CASSNPGQGNTEAFF
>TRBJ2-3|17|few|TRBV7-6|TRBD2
TGTGCCAGCAGCCGCCCGGGGAGCGGGGGCTCTTCGGATACGCAGTATTTT
CASSRPGSGGSSDTQYF
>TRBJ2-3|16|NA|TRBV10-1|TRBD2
TGCGCCAGCAGCGCGGGACTAGCGGGGGAGACAGATACGCAGTATTTT
CASSAGLAGETDTQYF
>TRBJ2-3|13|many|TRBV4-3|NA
TGCGCCAGCAGCCAAGTCCACGGGGATACGCAGTATTTT
CASSQVHGDTQYF
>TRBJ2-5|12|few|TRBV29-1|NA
TGCAGCGTTGCTGGGGCCGGGGAGACCCAGTACTTC
CSVAGAGETQYF
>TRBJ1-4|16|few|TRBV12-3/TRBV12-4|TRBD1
TGTGCCAGCAGTACAGGGGGCTTTCGGAGTAATGAAAAACTGTTTTTT
CASSTGGFRSNEKLFF
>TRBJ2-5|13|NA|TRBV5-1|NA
TGCGCCAGCAGCTTGGAGCTTCGCGAGACCCAGTACTTC
CASSLELRETQYF
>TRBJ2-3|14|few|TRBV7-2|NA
TGTGCCAGCAGCTGGCGGGTCAGCACAGATACGCAGTATTTT
CASSWRVSTDTQYF
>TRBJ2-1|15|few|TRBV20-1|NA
TGCAGTGCTACAACACCGGCTCCAACCTACAATGAGCAGTTCTTC
CSATTPAPTYNEQFF
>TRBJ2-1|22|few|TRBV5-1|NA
TGCGCCAGCAGTTGGGGCGGTCCTTCCCCACTCCTGTCGGGCTGGGCCTACAATGAGCAGTTCTTC
CASSWGGPSPLLSGWAYNEQFF
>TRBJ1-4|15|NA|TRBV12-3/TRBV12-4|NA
TGTGCCAGCAGTTCGGAGGGTGTCCCTTACGAAAAACTGTTTTTT
CASSSEGVPYEKLFF
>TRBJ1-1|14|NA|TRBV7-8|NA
TGTGCCAGCAGCTTAGCCCCTGAGGGACTTGAAGCTTTCTTT
CASSLAPEGLEAFF
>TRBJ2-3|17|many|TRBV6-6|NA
TGTGCCAGCACCATGGGGGGGGGCTCCCCAACCACAGATACGCAGTATTTT
CASTMGGGSPTTDTQYF
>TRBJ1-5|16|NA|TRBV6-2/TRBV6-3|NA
TGTGCCAGCAGTAAGACCGGGACCAGGGAAAATCAGCCCCAGCATTTT
CASSKTGTRENQPQHF
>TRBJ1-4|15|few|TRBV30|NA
TGTGCCTGGACCCCAGGCTCTGGCCGAGGTGGAAAACTGTTTTTT
CAWTPGSGRGGKLFF
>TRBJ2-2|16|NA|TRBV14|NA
TGTGCCAGCAGCCAATACGGGGCTCCTATTACCGGGGAGCTGTTTTTT
CASSQYGAPITGELFF
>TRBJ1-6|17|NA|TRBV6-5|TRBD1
TGTGCCAGCAGCCTTCCTCCAGGGGGCCCCTCTAATTCACCCCTCCACTTT
CASSLPPGGPSNSPLHF
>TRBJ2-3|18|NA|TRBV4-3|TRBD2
TGCGCCAGCAGCCAAGGACTCATAGCGGGGGGAGTAACAGATACGCAGTATTTT
CASSQGLIAGGVTDTQYF
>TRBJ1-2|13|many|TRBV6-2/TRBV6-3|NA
TGTGCCAGCAGCCTCAGGGGCGCCGATGGCTACACCTTC
CASSLRGADGYTF
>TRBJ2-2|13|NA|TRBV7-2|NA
TGTGCCAGCAGCCCCCTAGGGGCCGGGGAGCTGTTTTTT
CASSPLGAGELFF
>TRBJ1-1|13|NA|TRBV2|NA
TGTGCCAGCAGCCGACAGGCGGGCACTGAAGCTTTCTTT
CASSRQAGTEAFF
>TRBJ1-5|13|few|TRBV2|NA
TGTGCCAGCAGCGCATCGATCGGTCAGCCCCAGCATTTT
CASSASIGQPQHF
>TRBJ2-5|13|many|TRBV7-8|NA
TGTGCCAGCAGCCCAGGACGGGGAGAGACCCAGTACTTC
CASSPGRGETQYF
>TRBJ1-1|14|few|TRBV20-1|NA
TGCAGTGCTAGAGATCAGGCGGATCGGACTGAAGCTTTCTTT
CSARDQADRTEAFF
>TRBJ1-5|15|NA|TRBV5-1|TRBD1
TGCGCCAGCAGCCCCAATACAGGGGATGATCAGCCCCAGCATTTT
CASSPNTGDDQPQHF
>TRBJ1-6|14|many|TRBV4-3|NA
TGCGCCAGCAGCCAAGATCGAAAGGGTCCATCCCTCCACTTT
CASSQDRKGPSLHF
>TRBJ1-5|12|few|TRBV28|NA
TGTGCCAGCAGTTTACTCGTCCAGCCCCAGCATTTT
CASSLLVQPQHF
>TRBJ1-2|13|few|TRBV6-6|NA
TGTGCCAGCAGTAGGGACATTGAACCGAGGTACACCTTC
CASSRDIEPRYTF
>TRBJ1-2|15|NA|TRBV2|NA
TGTGCCAGCAGGGGTACACAGGGCGTCCCTAATGGCTACACCTTC
CASRGTQGVPNGYTF
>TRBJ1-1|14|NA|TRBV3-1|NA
TGTGCCAGCAGCCCACGGCCGCGGGACACTGAAGCTTTCTTT
CASSPRPRDTEAFF
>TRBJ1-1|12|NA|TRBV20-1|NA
TGCAGTGCTTGGGGAGCCTACACTGAAGCTTTCTTT
CSAWGAYTEAFF
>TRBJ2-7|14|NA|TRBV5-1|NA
TGCGCCAGCAGCCTCACTTTGGGTCGGAACGAGCAGTACTTC
CASSLTLGRNEQYF
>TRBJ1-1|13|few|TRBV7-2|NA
TGTGCCAGCAGCTTGGAGATCCGAGGCTCGGCTTTCTTT
CASSLEIRGSAFF
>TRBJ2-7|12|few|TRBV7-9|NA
TGTGCCAGCAGCTACCCGTATTCCGAGCAGTACTTC
CASSYPYSEQYF
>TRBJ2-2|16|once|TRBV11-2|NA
TGTGCCAGCAGCGCAATGGGATCGGCGAACACCGGGGAGCTGTTTTTT
CASSAMGSANTGELFF
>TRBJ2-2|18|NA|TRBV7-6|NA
TGTGCCAGCAGCTCGATTAGGGGGGACGCACAGAACACCGGGGAGCTGTTTTTT
CASSSIRGDAQNTGELFF
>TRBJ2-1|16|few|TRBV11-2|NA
TGTGCCAGCAGTTCCCACTCCGGGCAGGGGAACAATGAGCAGTTCTTC
CASSSHSGQGNNEQFF
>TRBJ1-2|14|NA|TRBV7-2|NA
TGTGCCAGCAGCCCTCGTCGGGACAATTATGGCTACACCTTC
CASSPRRDNYGYTF
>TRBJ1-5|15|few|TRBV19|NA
TGTGCCAGTAGTATAGGGGCGGCTCAGGGGCAGCCCCAGCATTTT
CASSIGAAQGQPQHF